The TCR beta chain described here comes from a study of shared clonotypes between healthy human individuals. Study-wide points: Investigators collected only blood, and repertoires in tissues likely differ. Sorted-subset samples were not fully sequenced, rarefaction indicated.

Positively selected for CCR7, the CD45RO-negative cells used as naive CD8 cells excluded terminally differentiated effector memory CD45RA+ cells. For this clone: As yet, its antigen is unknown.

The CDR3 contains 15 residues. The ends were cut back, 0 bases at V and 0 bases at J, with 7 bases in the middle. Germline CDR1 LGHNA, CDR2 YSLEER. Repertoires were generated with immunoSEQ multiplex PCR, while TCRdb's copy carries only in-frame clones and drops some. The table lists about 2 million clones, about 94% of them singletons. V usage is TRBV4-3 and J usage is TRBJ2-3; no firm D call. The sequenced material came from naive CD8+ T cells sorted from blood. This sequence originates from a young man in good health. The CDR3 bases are TGCGCCAGCAGCCAAGAGGAGTCTAGCACAGATACGCAGTATTTT. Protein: CASSQEESSTDTQYF.